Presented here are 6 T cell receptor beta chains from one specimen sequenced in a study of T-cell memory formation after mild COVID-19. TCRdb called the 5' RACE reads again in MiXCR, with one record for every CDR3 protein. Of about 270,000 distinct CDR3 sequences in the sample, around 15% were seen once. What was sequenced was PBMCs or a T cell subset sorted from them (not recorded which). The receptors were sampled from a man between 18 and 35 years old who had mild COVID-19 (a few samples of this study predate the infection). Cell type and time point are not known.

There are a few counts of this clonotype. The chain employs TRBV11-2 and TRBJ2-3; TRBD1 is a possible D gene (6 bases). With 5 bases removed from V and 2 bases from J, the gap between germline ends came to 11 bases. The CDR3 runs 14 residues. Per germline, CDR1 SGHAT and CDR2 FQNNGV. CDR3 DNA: TGTGCCAGCAGCGGACAGTCACCCACAGATACGCAGTATTTT. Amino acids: CASSGQSPTDTQYF.

CDR3 DNA sequence: TGCAGTGGGGGGGCCGGGGCGCTCACAGATACGCAGTATTTT. Its protein product is CSGGAGALTDTQYF. The V and J genes are TRBV20-1 and TRBJ2-3, with D perhaps assigned TRBD1 or TRBD2 (6 bases each). Germline V lookup: CDR1 DFQATT, CDR2 SNEGSKA (reference sequence). V was shortened by 7 bases and J by 2 bases, with 16 bases between the two germline ends. CDR3 length: 14 amino acids.

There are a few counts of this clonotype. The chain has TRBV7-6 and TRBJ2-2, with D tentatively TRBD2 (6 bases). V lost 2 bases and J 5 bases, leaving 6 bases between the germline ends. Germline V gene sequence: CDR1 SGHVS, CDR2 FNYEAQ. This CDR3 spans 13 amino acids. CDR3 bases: TGTGCCAGCAGCTTACTAGCGACCGGGGAGCTGTTTTTT. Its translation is CASSLLATGELFF.

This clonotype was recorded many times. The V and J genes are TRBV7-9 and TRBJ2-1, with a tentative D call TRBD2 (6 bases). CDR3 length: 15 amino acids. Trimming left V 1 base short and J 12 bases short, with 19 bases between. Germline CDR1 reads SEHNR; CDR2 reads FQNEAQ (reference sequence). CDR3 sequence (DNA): TGTGCCAGCAGCTTAGGATTCGGCGGGGCCAGTCGGCAGTTCTTC. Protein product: CASSLGFGGASRQFF.

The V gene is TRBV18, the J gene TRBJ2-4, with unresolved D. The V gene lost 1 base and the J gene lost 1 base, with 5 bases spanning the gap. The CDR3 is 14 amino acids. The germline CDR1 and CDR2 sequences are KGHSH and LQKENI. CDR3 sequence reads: CASSPQGAKNIQYF. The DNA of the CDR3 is TGTGCCAGCTCACCACAAGGGGCCAAAAACATTCAGTACTTC.

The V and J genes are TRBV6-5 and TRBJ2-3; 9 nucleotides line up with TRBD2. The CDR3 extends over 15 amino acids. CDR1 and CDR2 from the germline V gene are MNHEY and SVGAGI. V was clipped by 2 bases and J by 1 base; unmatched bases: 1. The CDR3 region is CASSYKRGGTDTQYF. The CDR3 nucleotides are TGTGCCAGCAGTTACAAGCGGGGGGGCACAGATACGCAGTATTTT.